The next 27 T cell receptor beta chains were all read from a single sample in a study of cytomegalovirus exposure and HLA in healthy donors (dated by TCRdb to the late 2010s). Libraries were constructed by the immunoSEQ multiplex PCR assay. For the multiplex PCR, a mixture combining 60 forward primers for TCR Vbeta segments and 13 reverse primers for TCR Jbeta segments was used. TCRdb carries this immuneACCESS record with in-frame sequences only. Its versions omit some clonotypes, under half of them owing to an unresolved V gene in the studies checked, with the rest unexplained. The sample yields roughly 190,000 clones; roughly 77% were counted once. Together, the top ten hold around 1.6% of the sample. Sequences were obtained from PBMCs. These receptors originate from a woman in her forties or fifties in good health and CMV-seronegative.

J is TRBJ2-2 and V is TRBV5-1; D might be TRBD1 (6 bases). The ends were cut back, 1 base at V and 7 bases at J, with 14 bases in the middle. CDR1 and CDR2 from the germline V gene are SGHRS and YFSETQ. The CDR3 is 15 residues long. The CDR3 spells CASSLIWGPNGELFF. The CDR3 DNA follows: TGCGCCAGCAGCTTGATCTGGGGGCCGAACGGGGAGCTGTTTTTT.

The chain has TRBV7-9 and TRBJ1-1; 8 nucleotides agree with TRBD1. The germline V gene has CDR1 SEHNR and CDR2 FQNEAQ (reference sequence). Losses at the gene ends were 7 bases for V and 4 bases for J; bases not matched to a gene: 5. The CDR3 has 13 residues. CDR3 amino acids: CASTGQGTTEAFF. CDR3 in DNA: TGTGCCAGCACCGGACAGGGAACCACTGAAGCTTTCTTT.

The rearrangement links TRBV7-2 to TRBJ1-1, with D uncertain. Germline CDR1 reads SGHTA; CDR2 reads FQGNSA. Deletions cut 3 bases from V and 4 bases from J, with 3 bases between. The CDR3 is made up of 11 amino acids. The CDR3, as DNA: TGTGCCAGCAGCTTCGGCACTGAAGCTTTCTTT. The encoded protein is CASSFGTEAFF.

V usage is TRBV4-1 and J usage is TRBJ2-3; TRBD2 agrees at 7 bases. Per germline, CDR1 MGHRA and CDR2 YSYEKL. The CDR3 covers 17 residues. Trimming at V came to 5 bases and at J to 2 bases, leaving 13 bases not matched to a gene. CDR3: CASSEGRYSGATDTQYF. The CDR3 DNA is TGCGCCAGCAGCGAAGGTCGCTACAGCGGGGCCACAGATACGCAGTATTTT.

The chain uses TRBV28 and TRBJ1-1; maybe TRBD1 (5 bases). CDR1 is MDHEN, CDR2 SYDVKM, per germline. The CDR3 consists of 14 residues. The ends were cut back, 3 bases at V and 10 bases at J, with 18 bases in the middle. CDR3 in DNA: TGTGCCAGCAGTTTCGGGGGGTGGAGTTTAGGAGCTTTCTTT. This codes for CASSFGGWSLGAFF.

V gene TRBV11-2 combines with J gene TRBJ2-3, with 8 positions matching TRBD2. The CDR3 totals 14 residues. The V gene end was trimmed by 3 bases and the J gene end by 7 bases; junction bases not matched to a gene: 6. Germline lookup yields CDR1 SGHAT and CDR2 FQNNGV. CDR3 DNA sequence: TGTGCCAGCAGCTTTCAAGCGGGAGTGTATACGCAGTATTTT. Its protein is CASSFQAGVYTQYF. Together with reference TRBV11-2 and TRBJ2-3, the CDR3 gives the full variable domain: EAGVAQSPRYKIIEKRQSVAFWCNPISGHATLYWYQQILGQGPKLLIQFQNNGVVDDSQLPKDRFSAERLKGVDSTLKIQPAKLEDSAVYLCASSFQAGVYTQYFGPGTRLTVL.

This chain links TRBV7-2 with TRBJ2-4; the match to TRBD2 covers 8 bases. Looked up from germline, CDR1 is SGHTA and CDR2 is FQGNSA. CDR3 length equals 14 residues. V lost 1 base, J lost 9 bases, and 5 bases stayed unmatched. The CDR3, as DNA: TGTGCCAGCAGCTTAGGGCTAGCGGGTAGCATTCAGTACTTC. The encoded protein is CASSLGLAGSIQYF.

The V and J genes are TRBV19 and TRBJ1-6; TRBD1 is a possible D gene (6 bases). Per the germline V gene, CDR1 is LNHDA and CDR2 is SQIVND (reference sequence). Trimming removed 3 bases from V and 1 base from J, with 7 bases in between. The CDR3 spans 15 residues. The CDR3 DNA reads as TGTGCCAGTAGTATCGGACAGTCCTATAATTCACCCCTCCACTTT. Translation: CASSIGQSYNSPLHF.

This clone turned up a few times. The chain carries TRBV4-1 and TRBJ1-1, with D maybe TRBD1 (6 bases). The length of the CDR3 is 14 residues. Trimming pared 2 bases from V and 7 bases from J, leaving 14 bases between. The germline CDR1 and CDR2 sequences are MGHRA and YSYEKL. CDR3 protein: CASSQTGLEGEAFF. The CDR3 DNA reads TGCGCCAGCAGCCAAACAGGGCTTGAAGGTGAAGCTTTCTTT.

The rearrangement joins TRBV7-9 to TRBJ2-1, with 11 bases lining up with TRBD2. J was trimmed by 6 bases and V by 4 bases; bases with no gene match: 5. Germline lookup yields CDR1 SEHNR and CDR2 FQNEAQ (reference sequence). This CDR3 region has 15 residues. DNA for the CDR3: TGTGCCAGCAGCTCGACCGGGACTAGCGGCAATGAGCAGTTCTTC. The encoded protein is CASSSTGTSGNEQFF.

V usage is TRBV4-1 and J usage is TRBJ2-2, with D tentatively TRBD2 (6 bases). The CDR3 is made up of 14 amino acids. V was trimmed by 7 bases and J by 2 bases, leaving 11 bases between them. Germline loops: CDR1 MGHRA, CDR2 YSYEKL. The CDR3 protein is CASTRDSNTGELFF. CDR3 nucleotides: TGCGCCAGCACCCGGGACTCAAACACCGGGGAGCTGTTTTTT.

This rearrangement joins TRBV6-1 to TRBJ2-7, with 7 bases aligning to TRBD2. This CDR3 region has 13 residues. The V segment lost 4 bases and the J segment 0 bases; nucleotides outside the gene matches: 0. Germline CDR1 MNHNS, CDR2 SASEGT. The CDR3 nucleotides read TGTGCCAGCAGTGGGACTAGCTCCTACGAGCAGTACTTC. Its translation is CASSGTSSYEQYF.

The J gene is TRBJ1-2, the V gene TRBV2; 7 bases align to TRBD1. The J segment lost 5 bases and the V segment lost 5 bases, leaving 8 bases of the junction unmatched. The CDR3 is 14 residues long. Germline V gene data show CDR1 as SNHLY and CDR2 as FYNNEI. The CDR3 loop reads CASSRDSQSYGYTF. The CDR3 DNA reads TGTGCCAGCAGTCGGGACAGTCAATCGTATGGCTACACCTTC. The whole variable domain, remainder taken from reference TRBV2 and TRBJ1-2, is EPEVTQTPSHQVTQMGQEVILRCVPISNHLYFYWYRQILGQKVEFLVSFYNNEISEKSEIFDDQFSVERPDGSNFTLKIRSTKLEDSAMYFCASSRDSQSYGYTFGSGTRLTVV.

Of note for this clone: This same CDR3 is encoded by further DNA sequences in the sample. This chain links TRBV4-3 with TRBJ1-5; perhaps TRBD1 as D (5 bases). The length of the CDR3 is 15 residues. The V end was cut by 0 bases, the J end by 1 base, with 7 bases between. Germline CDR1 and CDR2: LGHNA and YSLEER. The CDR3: CASSQEGGSNQPQHF. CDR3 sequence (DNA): TGCGCCAGCAGCCAAGAGGGGGGAAGCAATCAGCCCCAGCATTTT.

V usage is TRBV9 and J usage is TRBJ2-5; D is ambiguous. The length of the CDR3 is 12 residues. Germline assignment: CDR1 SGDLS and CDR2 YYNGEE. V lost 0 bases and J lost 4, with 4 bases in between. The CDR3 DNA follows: TGTGCCAGCAGCGTAGGAGGAGAGACCCAGTACTTC. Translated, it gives CASSVGGETQYF.

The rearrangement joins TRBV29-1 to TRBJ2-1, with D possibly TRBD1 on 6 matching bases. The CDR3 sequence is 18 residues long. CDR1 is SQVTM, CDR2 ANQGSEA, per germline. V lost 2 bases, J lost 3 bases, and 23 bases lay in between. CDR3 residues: CSVESGTPKLSGYNEQFF. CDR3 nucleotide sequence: TGCAGCGTTGAATCCGGGACACCAAAATTAAGTGGCTACAATGAGCAGTTCTTC.

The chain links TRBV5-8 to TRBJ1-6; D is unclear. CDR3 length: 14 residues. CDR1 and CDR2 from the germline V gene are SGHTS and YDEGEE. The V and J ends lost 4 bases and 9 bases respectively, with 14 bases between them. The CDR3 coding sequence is TGTGCCAGCAGCCCACTATTTGGGAGTTCACCCCTCCACTTT. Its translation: CASSPLFGSSPLHF.

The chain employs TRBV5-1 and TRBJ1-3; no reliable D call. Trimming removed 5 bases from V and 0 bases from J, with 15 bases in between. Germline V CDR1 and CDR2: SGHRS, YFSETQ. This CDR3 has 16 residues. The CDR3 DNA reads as TGCGCCAGCAGTTGGGCCGGATCGAGCTCTGGAAACACCATATATTTT. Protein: CASSWAGSSSGNTIYF.

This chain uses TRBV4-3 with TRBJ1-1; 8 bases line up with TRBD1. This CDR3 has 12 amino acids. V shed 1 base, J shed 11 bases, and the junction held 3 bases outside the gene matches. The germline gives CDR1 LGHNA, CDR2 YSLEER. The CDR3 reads CASSQVQGEAFF. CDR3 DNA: TGCGCCAGCAGCCAAGTACAGGGGGAGGCTTTCTTT.

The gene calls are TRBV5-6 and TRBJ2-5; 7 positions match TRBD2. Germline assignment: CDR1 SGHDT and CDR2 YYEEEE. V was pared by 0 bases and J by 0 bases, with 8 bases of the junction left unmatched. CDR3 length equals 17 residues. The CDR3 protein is CASSLANAGEYQETQYF. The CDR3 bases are TGTGCCAGCAGCTTGGCTAATGCGGGGGAGTACCAAGAGACCCAGTACTTC.

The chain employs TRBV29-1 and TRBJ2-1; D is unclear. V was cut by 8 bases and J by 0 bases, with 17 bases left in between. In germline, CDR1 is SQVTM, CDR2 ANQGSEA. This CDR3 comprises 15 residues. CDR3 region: CSPYLRISSYNEQFF. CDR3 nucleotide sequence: TGCAGCCCGTACCTCCGTATTAGCTCCTACAATGAGCAGTTCTTC.

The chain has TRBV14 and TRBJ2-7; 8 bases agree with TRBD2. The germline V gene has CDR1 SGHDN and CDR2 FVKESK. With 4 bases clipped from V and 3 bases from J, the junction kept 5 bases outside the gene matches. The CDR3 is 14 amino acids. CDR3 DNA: TGTGCCAGCAGCCGAGCGGGAGCCTTCTACGAGCAGTACTTC. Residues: CASSRAGAFYEQYF.

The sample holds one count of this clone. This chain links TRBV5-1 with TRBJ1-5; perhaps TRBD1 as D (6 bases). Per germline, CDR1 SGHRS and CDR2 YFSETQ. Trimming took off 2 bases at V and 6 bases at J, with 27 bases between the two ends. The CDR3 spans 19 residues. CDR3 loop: CASSFFPSTGRGLSQPQHF. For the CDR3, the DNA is TGCGCCAGCAGCTTCTTCCCGAGTACAGGGAGGGGATTGAGTCAGCCCCAGCATTTT.

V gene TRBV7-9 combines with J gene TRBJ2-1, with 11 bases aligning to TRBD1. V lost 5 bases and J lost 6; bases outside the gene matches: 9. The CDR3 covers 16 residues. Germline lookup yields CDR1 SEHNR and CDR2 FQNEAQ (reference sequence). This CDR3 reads CASSPGPGQGGNEQFF. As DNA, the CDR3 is TGTGCCAGCAGCCCGGGGCCGGGACAGGGGGGCAATGAGCAGTTCTTC.

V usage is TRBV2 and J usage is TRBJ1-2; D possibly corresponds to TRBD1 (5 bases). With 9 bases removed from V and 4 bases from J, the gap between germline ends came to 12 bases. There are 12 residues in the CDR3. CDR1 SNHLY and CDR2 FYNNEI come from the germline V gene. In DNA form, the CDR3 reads TGTGCCAGTGGGGGACTGACCTATGGCTACACCTTC. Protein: CASGGLTYGYTF.

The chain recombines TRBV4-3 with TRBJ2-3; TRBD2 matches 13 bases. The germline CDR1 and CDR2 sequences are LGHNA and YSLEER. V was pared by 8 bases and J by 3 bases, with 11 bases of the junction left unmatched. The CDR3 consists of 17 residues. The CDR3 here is CASSRGLLAGGTDTQYF. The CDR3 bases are TGCGCCAGCTCTCGGGGCCTACTAGCGGGAGGGACAGATACGCAGTATTTT.

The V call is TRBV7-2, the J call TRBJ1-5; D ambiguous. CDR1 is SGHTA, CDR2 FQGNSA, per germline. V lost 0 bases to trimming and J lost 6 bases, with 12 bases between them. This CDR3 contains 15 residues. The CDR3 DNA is TGTGCCAGCAGCTTAGCGCTGGCAGGAGGTCAGCCCCAGCATTTT. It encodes CASSLALAGGQPQHF.